A single sample is the source of the 15 T cell receptor beta chains below, sequenced in a study of response to subunit inactivated influenza vaccine. One entry per CDR3 protein, called by TCRdb with MiXCR from the RT-PCR reads. Here the sample spans 650,000 or so distinct CDR3 sequences, 14% being singletons. The sample consisted of PBMCs from blood, taken around 14 days before vaccination. The receptors were gathered from a man between 50 and 59 years old who received an inactivated influenza vaccine.

This clonotype was seen more than once but under ten times. This chain uses TRBV11-2 with TRBJ2-3; TRBD1 aligns across 9 bases. CDR3 size: 15 residues. Germline-derived CDR1 and CDR2 are SGHAT and FQNNGV. V shed 5 bases and J 2 bases; nucleotides not matched to a gene: 5. The CDR3 sequence is CASSPRTGDTDTQYF. The CDR3 nucleotides read TGTGCCAGCAGCCCTCGGACAGGGGACACAGATACGCAGTATTTT.

This clonotype was observed many times. The chain uses TRBV5-1 and TRBJ2-5, with 8 bases lining up with TRBD1. V shed 4 bases and J 3 bases; nucleotides not matched to a gene: 8. There are 15 residues in the CDR3. CDR1 is SGHRS, CDR2 YFSETQ, per germline. CDR3 coding DNA: TGCGCCAGCAGCCAGCCGGGACAGGCGAAAGAGACCCAGTACTTC. This translates into CASSQPGQAKETQYF.

The sample holds a few counts of this clonotype. The chain uses TRBV5-1 and TRBJ1-2; possibly TRBD1 for D (6 bases). V lost 3 bases and J lost 12, with 21 bases in between. The CDR3 covers 14 residues. CDR1 SGHRS and CDR2 YFSETQ come from the germline V gene. CDR3 loop: CASSSSGTPPLNTF. CDR3 coding DNA: TGCGCCAGCAGCTCCTCCGGGACACCACCTCTTAACACCTTC. Full variable domain (outside the CDR3, taken from reference TRBV5-1 and TRBJ1-2): KAGVTQTPRYLIKTRGQQVTLSCSPISGHRSVSWYQQTPGQGLQFLFEYFSETQRNKGNFPGRFSGRQFSNSRSEMNVSTLELGDSALYLCASSSSGTPPLNTFGSGTRLTVV.

This clonotype was picked up a small number of times. This chain connects TRBV3-1 to TRBJ2-1; 8 bases align to TRBD2. The germline V gene has CDR1 LGHDT and CDR2 YNNKEL (reference sequence). This CDR3 has 15 residues. V was clipped by 1 base and J by 6 bases; unmatched bases: 5. The CDR3 DNA sequence: TGTGCCAGCAGCCAAGGGACTAGCCCTCTCAATGAGCAGTTCTTC. This gives the protein CASSQGTSPLNEQFF.

This chain links TRBV11-3 with TRBJ1-2; the D is unclear. V was trimmed by 5 bases and J by 6 bases, leaving 16 bases between them. CDR3 length equals 14 residues. Germline CDR1 and CDR2: SGHNT and YENEEA. CDR3 amino acids: CASSPTTGDDGYTF. The DNA for the CDR3 is TGTGCCAGCAGCCCGACAACGGGTGACGATGGCTACACCTTC.

The chain employs TRBV7-9 and TRBJ1-5, with TRBD1 identical over 7 bases. The CDR3 has 17 amino acids. Trimming removed 1 base from V and 0 bases from J; junction bases left unmatched: 6. Per the germline V gene, CDR1 is SEHNR and CDR2 is FQNEAQ (reference sequence). CDR3: CASSLGQGEDSNQPQHF. The DNA for the CDR3 is TGTGCCAGCAGCTTAGGACAGGGAGAGGATAGCAATCAGCCCCAGCATTTT.

The chain has TRBV3-1 and TRBJ2-3; no clear D gene. V gave up 0 bases and J gave up 1 base, with 8 bases separating them. There are 15 residues in the CDR3. Germline-derived CDR1 and CDR2 are LGHDT and YNNKEL (reference sequence). In DNA, the CDR3 is TGTGCCAGCAGCCAAGAAGGATTGGGCACAGATACGCAGTATTTT. Amino acids: CASSQEGLGTDTQYF.

This chain connects TRBV5-1 to TRBJ2-7; D gene unclear. This CDR3 region has 15 residues. CDR1 and CDR2 from the germline V gene are SGHRS and YFSETQ. V was cut by 0 bases and J by 1 base, with 11 bases left in between. CDR3 DNA: TGCGCCAGCAGCTTGGCCGTGTTAGAGTCCTACGAGCAGTACTTC. Amino acid sequence: CASSLAVLESYEQYF.

The chain employs TRBV6-1 and TRBJ1-1; TRBD1 agrees at 7 bases. V shed 5 bases and J 1 base; nucleotides not matched to a gene: 4. The V gene's germline CDR1 is MNHNS and CDR2 SASEGT. The CDR3 totals 14 residues. The CDR3, as DNA: TGTGCCAGCAGTCGGACAGGTCAGAACACTGAAGCTTTCTTT. Protein sequence: CASSRTGQNTEAFF.

Points on this clonotype: It may be a read error: a sequence one base away is much more abundant. In nucleotides, the CDR3 is TGTGCCGGCAGCCAAGCAAGGGACAGGGCCTACGAGCAGTACTTC. Protein sequence: CAGSQARDRAYEQYF. The gene calls are TRBV4-2 and TRBJ2-7, with 9 nucleotides matching TRBD1. Per the germline V gene, CDR1 is LGHNA and CDR2 is YNFKEQ. The CDR3 sequence is 15 residues long.

This clonotype was counted a few times. The chain recombines TRBV28 with TRBJ2-5, with TRBD2 matching 9 bases. Germline V lookup: CDR1 MDHEN, CDR2 SYDVKM. The CDR3 is made up of 14 amino acids. V trimming: 2 bases; J trimming: 4 bases; junction bases outside the gene matches: 2. This chain's CDR3 is CASSLGTSLETQYF. Written as DNA, the CDR3 is TGTGCCAGCAGTTTAGGGACTAGCTTAGAGACCCAGTACTTC.

The chain uses TRBV5-1 and TRBJ2-7; 8 nucleotides line up with TRBD2. Trimming cost V 4 bases and J 1 base; bases outside gene matches: 10. Germline loops: CDR1 SGHRS, CDR2 YFSETQ. This CDR3 comprises 16 residues. CDR3 sequence reads: CASSTSSGTVSYEQYF. CDR3 sequence (DNA): TGCGCCAGCAGCACCAGTAGCGGGACCGTTTCCTACGAGCAGTACTTC.

This clonotype was counted a few times. The chain's CDR3 is CASSLEGHAEAFF. DNA for the CDR3: TGTGCCAGCAGTTTAGAGGGGCACGCTGAAGCTTTCTTT. The chain carries TRBV27 and TRBJ1-1, with D maybe TRBD1 (5 bases). The V end lost 2 bases, the J end lost 6 bases, and 10 bases lay between the germline ends. This CDR3 is 13 amino acids long. Germline CDR1 MNHEY, CDR2 SMNVEV (reference sequence).

Ten or more counts support this clonotype. This chain links TRBV7-8 with TRBJ2-3, with D tentatively TRBD1 or TRBD2 (5 bases each). The CDR3 spans 15 residues. Germline values: CDR1 SGHVS, CDR2 FQNEAQ. With 0 bases removed from V and 2 bases from J, the gap between germline ends came to 9 bases. The CDR3 reads CASSLALGTTDTQYF. The CDR3 DNA sequence: TGTGCCAGCAGCTTAGCGTTGGGGACCACAGATACGCAGTATTTT.

The gene calls are TRBV10-3 and TRBJ2-1, with D uncertain. Germline lookup yields CDR1 ENHRY and CDR2 SYGVKD. V lost 7 bases to trimming and J lost 4 bases, with 8 bases between them. The length of the CDR3 is 12 residues. CDR3 nucleotide sequence: TGTGCCATCAAGGACGATTACAATGAGCAGTTCTTC. This gives the protein CAIKDDYNEQFF.